This T cell receptor beta chain was captured by sequencing in a study of radiotherapy plus CTLA-4 blockade in lung cancer. Across the whole study: Overall, 15% to 20% of patients showed an objective response, while about 30% attained disease control. Study findings and constraints: Expansion of tumor-derived TCR clones was observed in blood after radiotherapy plus ipilimumab.

CDR3 size: 16 residues. CDR1 and CDR2 (germline): MRHNA, SNTAGT. Trimming cost V 5 bases and J 0 bases; bases outside gene matches: 7. On this clone: Its antigen is not known.

Libraries were prepared by immunoSEQ multiplex PCR; TCRdb keeps only in-frame clonotypes and omits some of them. The sample comprises some 70,000 clones, over 75% of which are singletons, and less than 5% rests with the top ten. CTLA-4 blockade using ipilimumab, together with focal radiation, was received by patients with chemo-refractory metastatic non-small-cell lung cancer. The rearrangement links TRBV6-4 to TRBJ2-3, with 8 bases matching TRBD2. The origin of this receptor is a human donor with non-small cell lung cancer who had a partial response to radiotherapy plus ipilimumab. The sequences come from peripheral blood, collected from a patient treated with radiotherapy plus ipilimumab. The CDR3 nucleotides read TGTGCCAGCAGTAAGGGCAGCGGGAGAAGCACAGATACGCAGTATTTT. Translation gives CASSKGSGRSTDTQYF.